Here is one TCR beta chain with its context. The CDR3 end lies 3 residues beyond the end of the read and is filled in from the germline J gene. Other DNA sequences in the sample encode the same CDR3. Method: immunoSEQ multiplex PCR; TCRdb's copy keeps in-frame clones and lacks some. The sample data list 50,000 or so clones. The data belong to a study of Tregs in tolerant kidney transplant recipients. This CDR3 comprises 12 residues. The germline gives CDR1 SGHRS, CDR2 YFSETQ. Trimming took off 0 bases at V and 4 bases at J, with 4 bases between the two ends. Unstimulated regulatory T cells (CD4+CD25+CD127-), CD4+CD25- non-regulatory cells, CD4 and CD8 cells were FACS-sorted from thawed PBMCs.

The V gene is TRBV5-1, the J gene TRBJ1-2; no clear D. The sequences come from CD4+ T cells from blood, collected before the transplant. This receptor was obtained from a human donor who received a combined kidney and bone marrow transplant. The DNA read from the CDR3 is TGCGCCAGCAGCTTGGCCGGCTATGGC. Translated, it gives CASSLAGYG. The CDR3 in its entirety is CASSLAGYGYTF.